This T cell receptor beta chain was documented in a study of blood T cell repertoires in COVID-19. Using immunoSEQ multiplex PCR, the repertoire was profiled, and TCRdb retains in-frame clones only, with some absent. The top ten clones hold roughly a tenth of a sample with about 350,000 clones, 80% to 90% of them seen once. The germline V gene has CDR1 MDHEN and CDR2 SYDVKM. The CDR3 is made up of 17 amino acids. J was trimmed by 2 bases and V by 4 bases; bases with no gene match: 10. The receptor was derived from a man under 40 with COVID-19, enrolled during active disease. Sequenced: peripheral blood. The chain has TRBV28 and TRBJ1-5; 8 bases are shared with TRBD1. The CDR3 DNA follows: TGTGCCAGCAGTTCCGGTCCTTACAGGGGGGGCAATCAGCCCCAGCATTTT. Protein sequence: CASSSGPYRGGNQPQHF.